This T cell receptor (beta chain) is drawn from a study of blood T cell repertoires in COVID-19. Turning to the study itself: There were acute and convalescent COVID-19 samples, and they came from the United States, Italy and Spain. PBMCs, B-cell-depleted T cells, or T cells provided the cDNA or gDNA that made up the material.

V gave up 4 bases and J gave up 5 bases; unmatched junction bases: 15. There are 17 residues in the CDR3. Germline V gives CDR1 SGHRS, CDR2 YFSETQ. Original analysis: Using reference gene primer amplification, nucleated cell counts were estimated. The method was immunoSEQ multiplex PCR; TCRdb's version includes in-frame clones alone and lacks a portion of them. V and J calls and clone size are copied from that table; D and trimming were computed from the DNA. This sample has 200,000 to 250,000 clones; approximately 82% occur once, and the top ten carry 1.9%. This receptor was identified in an elderly woman with acute or convalescent COVID-19. V usage is TRBV5-1 and J usage is TRBJ1-1, with 9 bases identical to TRBD1. Sequencing was done on a sample of peripheral blood. The CDR3 reads CASSRAQGASGGTEAFF. The CDR3 DNA sequence: TGCGCCAGCAGCAGGGCACAGGGGGCAAGCGGCGGGACTGAAGCTTTCTTT. The full variable domain, rest sourced from reference TRBV5-1 and TRBJ1-1, is KAGVTQTPRYLIKTRGQQVTLSCSPISGHRSVSWYQQTPGQGLQFLFEYFSETQRNKGNFPGRFSGRQFSNSRSEMNVSTLELGDSALYLCASSRAQGASGGTEAFFGQGTRLTVV.